This TCR beta chain was documented in a study of T cell changes during pregnancy in multiple sclerosis. Germline CDR1 MNHEY, CDR2 SVGAGI. V was shortened by 2 bases and J by 4 bases, with 9 bases between the two germline ends. There are 14 residues in the CDR3. Libraries were prepared by immunoSEQ multiplex PCR; TCRdb keeps only in-frame clonotypes and omits some of them. The sample holds 50,000 or so clones, 80% to 90% seen once. J is TRBJ2-1 and V is TRBV6-5, with D perhaps TRBD1 (5 bases). Source: CD8+ T cells from peripheral blood mononuclear cells, taken in the second trimester of pregnancy. The receptor was isolated from a female donor with multiple sclerosis, enrolled in a pregnancy study. The CDR3 DNA sequence: TGTGCCAGCAGTTACACGGACACGTACAATGAGCAGTTCTTC. This sequence encodes CASSYTDTYNEQFF.